This is a list of T cell receptor beta chains from one sample in a study of shared clonotypes between healthy human individuals. The protocol was immunoSEQ multiplex PCR, while the TCRdb copy is restricted to in-frame clones and leaves out a portion. The sample lists 500,000 to 700,000 clones, approximately 95% occurring once. Sequencing was carried out using naive CD8+ T cells sorted from blood. These receptor sequences come from a woman in her 30s in good health. The CDR3 runs from the conserved cysteine through the conserved F or W. A D gene is named only where the DNA matches it firmly. The size field is filled for only some rows; it gives once, few, many or a size class.

v_call	j_call	d_call	clone_size	cdr3_nt	cdr3_aa
TRBV27	TRBJ2-7	.	.	TGTGCCAGCACCTCATCCTACGAGCAGTACTTC	CASTSSYEQYF
TRBV19	TRBJ2-2	TRBD1	.	TGTGCCAGTAGTATAGAAAGGACAGGGATTCATACCGGGGAGCTGTTTTTT	CASSIERTGIHTGELFF
TRBV7-6	TRBJ2-1	.	.	TGTGCCAGCAGCTTAGGCGGTGGTGAGCAGTTCTTC	CASSLGGGEQFF
TRBV9	TRBJ2-7	TRBD1	.	TGTGCCAGCAGCGTGGCACGGGACAGGTCCTACGAGCAGTACTTC	CASSVARDRSYEQYF
TRBV19	TRBJ1-5	TRBD1	.	TGTGCCAGCCGGACAGGGGTTGGCAATCAGCCCCAGCATTTT	CASRTGVGNQPQHF
TRBV27	TRBJ2-7	.	.	TGTGCCAGCAGCCCGGGGGCGACGTACGAGCAGTACTTC	CASSPGATYEQYF
TRBV5-6	TRBJ2-5	TRBD1	.	TGTGCCAGCAGCTTTCAGGGGGTGAAGACCCAGTACTTC	CASSFQGVKTQYF
TRBV27	TRBJ2-1	.	.	TGTGCCAGCAGTTTTGGGGCAAGGGAGCAGTTCTTC	CASSFGAREQFF
TRBV7-8	TRBJ2-3	.	.	TGTGCCAGCAGCCTCGACCCGGGACGAAGCACAGATACGCAGTATTTT	CASSLDPGRSTDTQYF
TRBV10-2	TRBJ1-2	.	.	TGCGCCAGCAGTGAGTCGGCGAGCTGGCATGGCTACACCTTC	CASSESASWHGYTF
TRBV29-1	TRBJ1-4	.	.	TGCAGCGTTGGGGAGGGTGTAGCTAATGAAAAACTGTTTTTT	CSVGEGVANEKLFF
TRBV29-1	TRBJ2-5	.	.	TGCAGCGGTACCGGGACGACCCCGGGAGAGCAGTACTTC	CSGTGTTPGEQYF
TRBV5-1	TRBJ2-3	TRBD2	.	TGCGCCAGCCGGACTAGCGGGAGGTTGCGCGGAGATACGCAGTATTTT	CASRTSGRLRGDTQYF
TRBV27	TRBJ2-7	.	.	TGTGCCAGCAGTTTGAGGGAGGCTGCCTACGAGCAGTACTTC	CASSLREAAYEQYF
TRBV9	TRBJ2-7	TRBD1	.	TGTGCCAGCAGCGGAGACAGGGCGCAAGGGCAGTACTTC	CASSGDRAQGQYF
TRBV7-9	TRBJ2-7	.	once	TGTGCCAGCAGCTTAGACGGGACAAGCTACGAGCAGTACTTC	CASSLDGTSYEQYF
TRBV28	TRBJ1-5	.	once	TGTGCCAGCAGTTTTCCGACAGTGCCGCCCCAGCATTTT	CASSFPTVPPQHF
TRBV5-5	TRBJ2-1	TRBD1	.	TGTGCCAGCAGCTTGGTCCCACAGGGGGCGGTCAATGAGCAGTTCTTC	CASSLVPQGAVNEQFF
TRBV13	TRBJ2-5	TRBD2	.	TGTGCCAGCAGCCTCTACCCTAGCGGAGCCCAAGAGACCCAGTACTTC	CASSLYPSGAQETQYF
TRBV5-6	TRBJ2-7	TRBD2	.	TGTGCCAGCAGCCTCGGGACTAGCCCTGGATTTGGAGAGCAGTACTTC	CASSLGTSPGFGEQYF
TRBV19	TRBJ2-7	TRBD2	.	TGTGCCAGTAGTCTAGCGGGAGGCGTCGAGCAGTACTTC	CASSLAGGVEQYF
TRBV30	TRBJ2-7	.	.	TGTGCCTGGAGTGTACGTAACGAGCAGTACTTC	CAWSVRNEQYF
TRBV5-4	TRBJ2-7	.	.	TGTGCCAGCAGCTTGGGGGGGCCCAGGGAGCAGTACTTC	CASSLGGPREQYF
TRBV28	TRBJ2-2	TRBD2	once	TGTGCCAGCAGTTCATACGACAGGGGGACTAGCGGGGTAAACACCGGGGAGCTGTTTTTT	CASSSYDRGTSGVNTGELFF
TRBV2	TRBJ1-5	.	.	TGTGCCAGCAGTTCTTACCCAGGGACCAGGGAGAATCAGCCCCAGCATTTT	CASSSYPGTRENQPQHF
TRBV28	TRBJ1-1	.	.	TGTGCCAGCAGTTTTAACTCCCAAGCTTTCTTT	CASSFNSQAFF
TRBV10-2	TRBJ2-7	TRBD2	.	TGCGCCAGCAGTGACCTATATGCGGGAGGTTACGAGCAGTACTTC	CASSDLYAGGYEQYF
TRBV14	TRBJ2-5	.	once	TGTGCCAGCAGCCAAGAACCAGTAGCCCCACATCAAGAGACCCAGTACTTC	CASSQEPVAPHQETQYF
TRBV6-4	TRBJ1-1	.	.	TGTGCCAGCCTGGACCTAGGCCGAAGAAACACTGAAGCTTTCTTT	CASLDLGRRNTEAFF
TRBV27	TRBJ2-3	TRBD1	.	TGTGCCAGCAGTTTGTGGACAGGCTCCACAGATACGCAGTATTTT	CASSLWTGSTDTQYF
TRBV29-1	TRBJ1-2	.	.	TGCAGCGTCCAATTGGGGGGGGTCGGTGGCTACACCTTC	CSVQLGGVGGYTF
TRBV27	TRBJ1-2	.	.	TGTGCCAGCAGTCCCTCGGAAGGCATCTTATATGGCTACACCTTC	CASSPSEGILYGYTF
TRBV7-8	TRBJ2-7	.	.	TGTGCCAGCAGCCAAGCTAGCTTTGGATACGAGCAGTACTTC	CASSQASFGYEQYF
TRBV4-1	TRBJ1-5	TRBD1	.	TGCGCCAGCAGCCTAGGACAGGGAGCTCAGCCCCAGCATTTT	CASSLGQGAQPQHF
TRBV27	TRBJ1-1	.	.	TGTGCCAGCAGTTTGGGGGCGGGGACCTACACTGAAGCTTTCTTT	CASSLGAGTYTEAFF
TRBV19	TRBJ2-2	.	.	TGTGCCAGTAGTATGGTAGCAGGGAACACCGGGGAGCTGTTTTTT	CASSMVAGNTGELFF
TRBV19	TRBJ2-1	TRBD2	.	TGTGCCAGTAGTATCGGACTAGCGGGAGCTACCGCCTACAATGAGCAGTTCTTC	CASSIGLAGATAYNEQFF
TRBV2	TRBJ1-5	.	few	TGTGCCAGCAGTGAGGGGGCAATGACACAAACGGGAGGTCAGCCCCAGCATTTT	CASSEGAMTQTGGQPQHF
TRBV16	TRBJ1-4	.	.	TGTGCCAGCAGCCAGGCCGTTATTGCAACTAATGAAAAACTGTTTTTT	CASSQAVIATNEKLFF
TRBV5-8	TRBJ1-1	.	.	TGTGCCAGCAGCTTGGCCGGTAGTTCCGAAGAAGCTTTCTTT	CASSLAGSSEEAFF
TRBV7-9	TRBJ2-5	TRBD1	.	TGTGCCAGCAGCACCCGAACAGGGGAAGAGACCCAGTACTTC	CASSTRTGEETQYF
TRBV19	TRBJ1-1	.	once	TGTGCCAGTAGTTCTAGGACGGAGAACACTGAAGCTTTCTTT	CASSSRTENTEAFF
TRBV27	TRBJ1-5	.	.	TGTGCCAGCAGTTTAATGGGTTTAGGGCAGCCCCAGCATTTT	CASSLMGLGQPQHF
TRBV12-5	TRBJ2-7	.	.	TGTGCTCCTGCGTCTTGTTGGTTGCCTGTAGCCTACGAGCAGTACTTC	CAPASCWLPVAYEQYF
TRBV13	TRBJ2-1	.	once	TGTGCCAGCAGCTTGATTGGAGGAGGGGCTGTTCTTGAGCAGTTCTTC	CASSLIGGGAVLEQFF
TRBV4-1	TRBJ1-1	TRBD1	medium-sized	TGCGCCAGCAGCCTGGGACAGACTCTGAACACTGAAGCTTTCTTT	CASSLGQTLNTEAFF
TRBV13	TRBJ2-1	.	.	TGTGCCAGCAGCTTAGGCCCTGGAAATACTAAGCAGTTCTTC	CASSLGPGNTKQFF
TRBV27	TRBJ2-3	.	once	TGTGCCAGCAGTTATCCCGGAGATACGCAGTATTTT	CASSYPGDTQYF
TRBV27	TRBJ2-7	TRBD2	.	TGTGCCAGCAGTATCCCGGGACTAGCCGTTGAGTACTTC	CASSIPGLAVEYF
TRBV5-1	TRBJ1-2	.	.	TGCGCCAGCAGCTGGTGTCGGGGCCGGTTCTGTCTGGACTATGGCTACACCTTC	CASSWCRGRFCLDYGYTF
TRBV2	TRBJ2-5	.	.	TGTGCCAGCGAAACCCCAGGGCAACAAGAGACCCAGTACTTC	CASETPGQQETQYF
TRBV13	TRBJ2-1	.	.	TGTGCCAGCAGCTTAGGAGCGGAATTATACAATGAGCAGTTCTTC	CASSLGAELYNEQFF